A single sample gave rise to the 15 T cell receptor beta chains below, sequenced in a study of blood T cell repertoires in COVID-19. Clones were sequenced by immunoSEQ multiplex PCR, and TCRdb holds only the in-frame ones, with some missing. The data hold approximately 70,000 clones, with more than 75% observed a single time. Sequenced material: peripheral blood. The receptors were gathered from a human donor in a cohort sampled during active COVID-19.

The chain links TRBV10-3 to TRBJ2-6, with 8 bases aligning to TRBD1. Germline loops: CDR1 ENHRY, CDR2 SYGVKD. The CDR3 totals 17 residues. Trimming at V came to 3 bases and at J to 4 bases, leaving 8 bases not matched to a gene. CDR3 in amino acids: CAISDQGASPGANVLTF. The CDR3 bases are TGTGCCATCAGTGACCAGGGGGCTAGTCCCGGGGCCAACGTCCTGACTTTC.

V is TRBV11-2 and J is TRBJ2-1; D may be TRBD2 (5 bases). Germline values: CDR1 SGHAT, CDR2 FQNNGV. The CDR3 consists of 14 residues. The ends were cut back, 5 bases at V and 4 bases at J, with 12 bases in the middle. CDR3 residues: CASSPLRGYNEQFF. The DNA for the CDR3 is TGTGCCAGCAGCCCCCTTCGGGGTTACAATGAGCAGTTCTTC. The full variable domain, with the rest looked up from reference TRBV11-2 and TRBJ2-1, is EAGVAQSPRYKIIEKRQSVAFWCNPISGHATLYWYQQILGQGPKLLIQFQNNGVVDDSQLPKDRFSAERLKGVDSTLKIQPAKLEDSAVYLCASSPLRGYNEQFFGPGTRLTVL.

The chain has TRBV28 and TRBJ1-2; perhaps TRBD1 as D (6 bases). Looked up from germline, CDR1 is MDHEN and CDR2 is SYDVKM. CDR3 length: 15 residues. Between the trimmed V and J ends, which lost 5 bases and 2 bases, there was a span of 15 bases. The CDR3 coding sequence is TGTGCCAGCAGTCCCGGGACACGAGTAAACTATGGCTACACCTTC. Protein product: CASSPGTRVNYGYTF.

The chain uses TRBV7-3 and TRBJ2-1; 12 bases match TRBD2. This CDR3 has 16 residues. CDR1 is SGHTA and CDR2 is FQGTGA in the germline V gene. Trimming removed 1 base from V and 6 bases from J; junction bases left unmatched: 4. CDR3 nucleotide sequence: TGTGCCAGCAGCTTAAATCCTAGCGGGAGGGCCAATGAGCAGTTCTTC. This gives the protein CASSLNPSGRANEQFF.

The chain couples TRBV5-1 to TRBJ2-6; 13 nucleotides agree with TRBD2. Germline V gene lookup returns CDR1 SGHRS and CDR2 YFSETQ. Germline trimming cut 4 bases from V and 3 bases from J; bases unmatched to any gene: 7. This CDR3 spans 18 amino acids. CDR3 region: CASSVGTSGDLGANVLTF. The CDR3 region has the DNA TGCGCCAGCAGCGTAGGGACTAGCGGGGATCTTGGGGCCAACGTCCTGACTTTC.

The rearrangement links TRBV3-1 (or the pseudogene TRBV3-2) to TRBJ2-5; possibly TRBD2 for D (5 bases). V lost 4 bases, J lost 1 base, and 10 bases lay in between. The CDR3 spans 14 residues. CDR1 LGHDT and CDR2 YNNKEL come from the germline V gene (reference sequence). The CDR3: CASSPLGGQETQYF. CDR3 bases: TGTGCCAGCAGCCCCCTCGGAGGCCAAGAGACCCAGTACTTC.

This chain connects TRBV5-6 to TRBJ2-1; possible D gene TRBD2, 7 bases. Germline values: CDR1 SGHDT, CDR2 YYEEEE. This CDR3 region has 15 residues. Trimming shortened V by 4 bases and J by 6 bases, and 17 bases separated the two germline ends. DNA of the CDR3: TGTGCCAGCAGCCCCGCCGGGGGGCCCACCAATGAGCAGTTCTTC. Translation: CASSPAGGPTNEQFF.

The DNA of the CDR3 is TGTGCCAGCAGCCCCGGGACTAGGAGGAAAGAGACCCAGTACTTC. Its protein is CASSPGTRRKETQYF. The chain joins TRBV6-5 to TRBJ2-5; 8 positions agree with TRBD2. CDR3 length equals 15 residues. Germline V gene data show CDR1 as MNHEY and CDR2 as SVGAGI. Losses at the gene ends were 6 bases for V and 3 bases for J; bases not matched to a gene: 9.

This chain links TRBV6-5 with TRBJ2-2; D perhaps matches TRBD1 (5 bases). V was shortened by 5 bases and J by 1 base, with 8 bases between the two germline ends. This CDR3 is 14 amino acids long. Looked up from germline, CDR1 is MNHEY and CDR2 is SVGAGI. In DNA form, the CDR3 reads TGTGCCAGCAGTAGACAGTGGAACACCGGGGAGCTGTTTTTT. It codes for CASSRQWNTGELFF.

This chain joins TRBV5-1 and TRBJ2-5, with a weak D call TRBD2 (5 bases). V lost 4 bases and J lost 7, with 17 bases in between. The germline gives CDR1 SGHRS, CDR2 YFSETQ. This CDR3 is 14 amino acids long. The CDR3, as DNA: TGCGCCAGCAGCCGAGGGCTACAAGGAGGGACCCAGTACTTC. Its protein is CASSRGLQGGTQYF.

This chain joins TRBV2 and TRBJ2-2; 9 bases are shared with TRBD2. CDR1 and CDR2 (germline): SNHLY, FYNNEI. The junction had 5 bases not matched to a gene; V was cut back by 2 bases and J by 1 base. This CDR3 is built from 17 residues. The CDR3 bases are TGTGCCAGCAGTGAAACTAGCGGGTTTTTGAACACCGGGGAGCTGTTTTTT. This translates into CASSETSGFLNTGELFF.

This clone was seen a handful of times. The chain uses TRBV5-1 and TRBJ2-7, with D tentatively TRBD1 (6 bases). Germline V gene data show CDR1 as SGHRS and CDR2 as YFSETQ. The CDR3 spans 14 residues. Trimming removed 4 bases at V and 2 bases at J, with 13 bases between. The CDR3 protein is CASSPWDIAYEQYF. The CDR3 bases are TGCGCCAGCAGCCCGTGGGACATAGCCTACGAGCAGTACTTC. Together with reference TRBV5-1 and TRBJ2-7, the CDR3 gives the full variable domain: KAGVTQTPRYLIKTRGQQVTLSCSPISGHRSVSWYQQTPGQGLQFLFEYFSETQRNKGNFPGRFSGRQFSNSRSEMNVSTLELGDSALYLCASSPWDIAYEQYFGPGTRLTVT.

The rearrangement joins TRBV12-5 to TRBJ1-5; D might be TRBD1 (5 bases). V lost 1 base and J lost 0, with 7 bases in between. This CDR3 has 15 residues. The germline V gene encodes CDR1 LGHNT and CDR2 FRNRAP. CDR3 DNA sequence: TGTGCTAGTGGTTTGGGACAGCTTAGCAATCAGCCCCAGCATTTT. Its protein is CASGLGQLSNQPQHF.

The chain recombines TRBV28 with TRBJ1-5, with 9 positions matching TRBD1. V lost 6 bases, J lost 7 bases, and 10 bases stayed unmatched. CDR3 length: 15 residues. Germline assignment: CDR1 MDHEN and CDR2 SYDVKM. The CDR3 DNA sequence: TGTGCCAGCAGACAAAAAACAGGGGGCCGGCAGCCCCAGCATTTT. The encoded protein is CASRQKTGGRQPQHF.

This sequence joins TRBV19 and TRBJ2-3, with TRBD2 as a possible D gene (6 bases). CDR3 length: 16 amino acids. Trimming took 6 bases from V and 1 from J, leaving 17 bases between them. Germline lookup yields CDR1 LNHDA and CDR2 SQIVND (reference sequence). The CDR3 DNA is TGTGCCAGTAGGGACTATGGCGGTGGGGGCACAGATACGCAGTATTTT. Its protein is CASRDYGGGGTDTQYF.